The sequence of this T cell receptor (beta chain) was determined in a study of T cells in Graves' hyperthyroidism and ophthalmopathy. Study information: Any treatment followed the collection of peripheral blood at initial diagnosis.

Study-wide results and caveats: The model's output predicted ophthalmopathy at a median of around 6.9 months prior to onset. Blood also showed most of the thyroid clonotypes that were expanded above 0.001.

V lost 6 bases and J lost 5, with 11 bases in between. CDR1 is ENHRY, CDR2 SYGVKD, per germline. This CDR3 comprises 13 residues. In this sample, this clonotype turned up many times. The target antigen is unknown. The TCR beta CDR3 regions underwent amplification using RNA transcripts as the source. An initial round of RT-PCR targeting the TCR CDR3 relied on the HTBI primer set. Each CDR3 protein gets one entry after TCRdb re-called the multiplex PCR reads with MiXCR. The sample contains 250,000 or so distinct CDR3 sequences, 13% to 15% of which appear only once. This TCR was recovered from a woman between 50 and 59 years old with Graves' hyperthyroidism that later progressed to Graves' ophthalmopathy. What was sequenced was blood. This chain joins TRBV10-3 and TRBJ2-1; D is ambiguous. The DNA for the CDR3 is TGTGCCATCAGCCAGAACGGGCACAATGAGCAGTTCTTC. As protein: CAISQNGHNEQFF.